These 19 T cell receptor beta chains were sequenced from one sample in a study of T cells in Graves' hyperthyroidism and ophthalmopathy. Amplification targeted TCR beta CDR3 regions from RNA transcripts. A first-round RT-PCR of the TCR CDR3 used the HTBI primer set. TCRdb ran MiXCR on the multiplex PCR reads and lists one entry per CDR3 protein. Of around 600,000 distinct CDR3 sequences listed, less than 45% were seen once; the top ten hold approximately 6.8%. Sequenced sample: peripheral blood or thyroid tissue (not recorded which). These receptor sequences come from an adult man with Graves' disease, either hyperthyroidism or ophthalmopathy (not recorded which).

This clonotype showed up many times. The chain has TRBV19 and TRBJ1-6, with TRBD1 identical over 9 bases. CDR1 is LNHDA and CDR2 is SQIVND in the germline V gene (reference sequence). The CDR3 has 13 residues. J was trimmed by 13 bases and V by 8 bases; bases with no gene match: 9. The CDR3 DNA sequence: TGTGCCAGTGGGGACAGGGCAGGAGAGCCCCTCCACTTT. Translation gives CASGDRAGEPLHF.

The chain joins TRBV20-1 to TRBJ1-4; TRBD1 aligns across 9 bases. This CDR3 has 14 residues. J was trimmed by 10 bases and V by 6 bases; bases with no gene match: 12. Germline CDR1 DFQATT, CDR2 SNEGSKA (reference sequence). CDR3 in amino acids: CSAERGQGLGKLFF. The CDR3 nucleotides are TGCAGTGCAGAGAGGGGACAGGGACTTGGAAAACTGTTTTTT.

The chain uses TRBV7-6 and TRBJ2-2; 12 nucleotides line up with TRBD2. The junction had 13 bases not matched to a gene; V was cut back by 5 bases and J by 0 bases. The CDR3 has 20 amino acids. CDR1 and CDR2 (germline): SGHVS, FNYEAQ. CDR3: CASSLRPLLAGGSNTGELFF. In DNA form, the CDR3 reads TGTGCCAGCAGCCTCCGTCCCCTACTAGCGGGAGGTTCGAACACCGGGGAGCTGTTTTTT.

There are a few counts of this clonotype. The chain is built from TRBV2 and TRBJ1-2, with a possible D match to TRBD1 (6 bases). CDR3 length: 14 amino acids. Germline loops: CDR1 SNHLY, CDR2 FYNNEI. Trimming stripped 4 bases from V and 4 bases from J, with 13 bases between. CDR3 sequence reads: CASSAIQGAYGYTF. CDR3 in DNA: TGTGCCAGCAGTGCGATACAGGGAGCCTATGGCTACACCTTC.

The table lists this clonotype with many counts. The chain carries TRBV20-1 and TRBJ1-2, with TRBD1 matching 7 bases. The CDR3 is 13 residues long. Looked up from germline, CDR1 is DFQATT and CDR2 is SNEGSKA (reference sequence). The V gene end was trimmed by 5 bases and the J gene end by 4 bases; junction bases not matched to a gene: 7. CDR3 amino acids: CSALGGRGYGYTF. The CDR3 DNA follows: TGCAGTGCTCTAGGGGGCAGAGGCTATGGCTACACCTTC.

With regard to this clonotype: An end of the junction does not agree with germline; a read error may underlie this. The chain links TRBV10-3 to TRBJ2-5; possibly TRBD2 for D (5 bases). Germline CDR1 is ENHRY and CDR2 is SYGVKD. The CDR3 spans 17 residues. The CDR3 bases are TGTGCCAGCAGTAACATCCATACCGGGCCGCGGGTGGAGACCCAGTACTTC. Translation gives CASSNIHTGPRVETQYF.

This clonotype has a single count. The genes are TRBV9 and TRBJ1-3; TRBD1 matches 8 bases. V lost 0 bases, J lost 0 bases, and 2 bases stayed unmatched. There are 16 residues in the CDR3. Germline V gene data show CDR1 as SGDLS and CDR2 as YYNGEE. The CDR3 sequence is CASSVGQGLSGNTIYF. The CDR3 nucleotides read TGTGCCAGCAGCGTAGGACAGGGGCTCTCTGGAAACACCATATATTTT.

CDR3 nucleotides: TGTGCCAGTAGTAGGAGGCGGGACAATCAGCCCCAGCATTTT. Protein product: CASSRRRDNQPQHF. This chain links TRBV19 with TRBJ1-5; unclear D gene. The germline gives CDR1 LNHDA, CDR2 SQIVND (reference sequence). V was shortened by 4 bases and J by 3 bases, with 10 bases between the two germline ends. The CDR3 extends over 14 amino acids.

The chain links TRBV7-6 to TRBJ1-5; no definite D call. Germline V lookup: CDR1 SGHVS, CDR2 FNYEAQ. The CDR3 is made up of 14 amino acids. Deletions cut 6 bases from V and 1 base from J, with 10 bases between. The CDR3 here is CASSDPVSNQPQHF. The CDR3 DNA reads as TGTGCCAGCAGTGACCCGGTGAGCAATCAGCCCCAGCATTTT.

A word on this clonotype: The conserved closing phenylalanine or tryptophan is absent in this CDR3, likely reflecting a read error. The chain couples TRBV5-6 to TRBJ2-5; TRBD1 is a possible D gene (5 bases). With 0 bases removed from V and 2 bases from J, the gap between germline ends came to 14 bases. Germline CDR1 is SGHDT and CDR2 is YYEEEE. This CDR3 is 16 amino acids long. The CDR3 sequence is CASSLDVGARQETQYL. CDR3 in DNA: TGTGCCAGCAGCTTGGATGTTGGGGCTCGGCAAGAGACCCAGTACCTC.

Turning to this clonotype: A much more abundant neighbour one base away suggests this may be a read error. The genes are TRBV11-1 and TRBJ1-2, with 7 bases lining up with TRBD1. The germline gives CDR1 SGHAT, CDR2 FQDESV (reference sequence). This CDR3 contains 16 residues. J gave up 4 bases and V 5 bases, and 13 bases lay outside the gene matches. CDR3 DNA sequence: TGTGCCAGCAGCGTATTCGACAGGGAAGCTAGCTATGGCTACACCTTC. Translated: CASSVFDREASYGYTF.

The chain combines TRBV5-1 with TRBJ2-5; no definite D call. Trimming stripped 0 bases from V and 2 bases from J, with 8 bases between. The CDR3 is 14 amino acids. Germline CDR1 reads SGHRS; CDR2 reads YFSETQ. This chain's CDR3 is CASSLGKQQETQYF. DNA for the CDR3: TGCGCCAGCAGCTTGGGGAAGCAACAAGAGACCCAGTACTTC.

The chain uses TRBV5-5 and TRBJ1-2; 9 bases match TRBD1. The germline V gene has CDR1 SGHKS and CDR2 YYEKEE (reference sequence). The CDR3 extends over 17 amino acids. Trimming at V came to 4 bases and at J to 2 bases, leaving 12 bases not matched to a gene. The CDR3 spells CASSPALQQGANYGYTF. The CDR3 DNA reads as TGTGCCAGCAGCCCAGCGTTACAACAGGGGGCCAACTATGGCTACACCTTC.

The gene calls are TRBV7-9 and TRBJ2-2, with D perhaps TRBD1 or TRBD2 (5 bases each). CDR1 is SEHNR, CDR2 FQNEAQ, per germline (reference sequence). V was trimmed by 5 bases and J by 4 bases, leaving 14 bases between them. The CDR3 spans 15 residues. The CDR3 nucleotides are TGTGCCAGCAGCCCTAGCCAGCAGGGCACCGGGGAGCTGTTTTTT. The encoded protein is CASSPSQQGTGELFF.

This clonotype has a count of ten or more. The chain recombines TRBV7-9 with TRBJ2-2; D ambiguous. V was pared by 1 base and J by 3 bases, with 6 bases between. The CDR3 contains 14 residues. Germline lookup yields CDR1 SEHNR and CDR2 FQNEAQ (reference sequence). The CDR3 nucleotides are TGTGCCAGCAGCTTAGGTACATACACCGGGGAGCTGTTTTTT. Amino acids: CASSLGTYTGELFF.

The rearrangement uses TRBV12-3 or TRBV12-4 and TRBJ1-2; 7 bases match TRBD1. V dropped 6 bases and J dropped 5; count of bases not matched to a gene: 9. CDR3 length: 14 residues. This CDR3 reads CASRGGTEDYGYTF. DNA for the CDR3: TGTGCCAGCAGGGGAGGGACAGAGGATTATGGCTACACCTTC.

The rearrangement links TRBV29-1 to TRBJ2-5; 9 positions agree with TRBD2. CDR1 SQVTM and CDR2 ANQGSEA come from the germline V gene. J was trimmed by 5 bases and V by 8 bases; bases with no gene match: 12. The CDR3 loop spans 14 amino acids. CDR3 region: CSLQPSGVGETQYF. CDR3 coding DNA: TGCAGCTTACAGCCTAGCGGGGTTGGCGAGACCCAGTACTTC.

The gene calls are TRBV29-1 and TRBJ1-1; 7 bases are a match to TRBD1. Germline trimming cut 8 bases from V and 5 bases from J; bases unmatched to any gene: 5. The CDR3 is made up of 11 amino acids. Germline V gives CDR1 SQVTM, CDR2 ANQGSEA. As DNA, the CDR3 is TGCAGCTTGGGGACAGATACTGAAGCTTTCTTT. As protein: CSLGTDTEAFF.

This chain joins TRBV2 and TRBJ1-1; 7 nucleotides agree with TRBD1. There are 12 residues in the CDR3. The trim removed 8 bases at V and 8 bases at J, leaving 8 bases unmatched. Germline CDR1 SNHLY, CDR2 FYNNEI. CDR3 sequence: CASSQGLAEAFF. CDR3 nucleotides: TGTGCCAGCTCACAGGGGTTGGCGGAAGCTTTCTTT.